These T cell receptor beta chains were read from a single sample in a study of blood T cell repertoires in COVID-19. The data were produced by immunoSEQ multiplex PCR, yet TCRdb's version contains in-frame clones alone and is incomplete. The profile shows around 200,000 clones, 83% of them singletons. The sequenced sample was peripheral blood. The receptor source for this set is a woman aged 25 to 39 with COVID-19, enrolled during active disease. Each CDR3 is given with its conserved first and last residue. Fields, in order: CDR3 protein, CDR3 DNA, D gene, clone size, V gene, CDR3 length, J gene. D genes are given only for firm matches. Some rows have no size entry. The others give once, few or many, or a class for an expanded clone.

CDR3 protein: CASSGRAGETQYF
CDR3 DNA: TGTGCCAGCAGCGGCAGGGCAGGGGAGACCCAGTACTTC
D gene: NA
clone size: NA
V gene: TRBV6-4
CDR3 length: 13
J gene: TRBJ2-5

CDR3 protein: CASSSGTGDEQYF
CDR3 DNA: TGTGCCAGCAGCTCAGGGACAGGGGACGAGCAGTACTTC
D gene: TRBD1
clone size: NA
V gene: TRBV7-8
CDR3 length: 13
J gene: TRBJ2-7

CDR3 protein: CASSDQGGANQPQHF
CDR3 DNA: TGTGCCAGTAGTGACCAAGGAGGGGCAAATCAGCCCCAGCATTTT
D gene: NA
clone size: NA
V gene: TRBV19
CDR3 length: 15
J gene: TRBJ1-5

CDR3 protein: CASNPGGTMNTEAFF
CDR3 DNA: TGTGCCAGCAACCCGGGGGGCACTATGAACACTGAAGCTTTCTTT
D gene: NA
clone size: NA
V gene: TRBV28
CDR3 length: 15
J gene: TRBJ1-1

CDR3 protein: CAWSPLAGGDTQYF
CDR3 DNA: TGTGCCTGGAGTCCACTAGCGGGAGGAGATACGCAGTATTTT
D gene: TRBD2
clone size: NA
V gene: TRBV30
CDR3 length: 14
J gene: TRBJ2-3

CDR3 protein: CASSSPQGNKGEAFF
CDR3 DNA: TGTGCCAGCAGCTCACCCCAGGGGAATAAGGGTGAAGCTTTCTTT
D gene: NA
clone size: once
V gene: TRBV9
CDR3 length: 15
J gene: TRBJ1-1

CDR3 protein: CASSFSGLYTEAFF
CDR3 DNA: TGTGCCAGCAGTTTTTCCGGTTTGTACACTGAAGCTTTCTTT
D gene: NA
clone size: NA
V gene: TRBV28
CDR3 length: 14
J gene: TRBJ1-1

CDR3 protein: CASSPWRAGDEQYF
CDR3 DNA: TGTGCCAGCAGCCCGTGGAGGGCGGGGGACGAGCAGTACTTC
D gene: TRBD2
clone size: once
V gene: TRBV3-1/TRBV3-2
CDR3 length: 14
J gene: TRBJ2-7

CDR3 protein: CASSHSPWGGNQPQHF
CDR3 DNA: TGTGCCAGCAGCCATAGCCCTTGGGGCGGCAATCAGCCCCAGCATTTT
D gene: NA
clone size: NA
V gene: TRBV7-2
CDR3 length: 16
J gene: TRBJ1-5

CDR3 protein: CASSLEGRSGQYF
CDR3 DNA: TGCGCCAGCAGCTTGGAGGGGCGGTCGGGGCAGTACTTC
D gene: NA
clone size: NA
V gene: TRBV5-1
CDR3 length: 13
J gene: TRBJ2-7

CDR3 protein: CASSLDSSHYQPQHF
CDR3 DNA: TGTGCCAGCAGCTTAGATAGCAGTCACTATCAGCCCCAGCATTTT
D gene: NA
clone size: NA
V gene: TRBV7-2
CDR3 length: 15
J gene: TRBJ1-5

CDR3 protein: CASSPSFVSGNTIYF
CDR3 DNA: TGTGCCAGCAGCCCCTCGTTCGTCTCTGGAAACACCATATATTTT
D gene: NA
clone size: NA
V gene: TRBV3-1/TRBV3-2
CDR3 length: 15
J gene: TRBJ1-3

CDR3 protein: CASSRRLAGATFSYEQYF
CDR3 DNA: TGTGCCAGCAGCAGGCGACTAGCGGGCGCCACATTCTCCTACGAGCAGTACTTC
D gene: TRBD2
clone size: NA
V gene: TRBV28
CDR3 length: 18
J gene: TRBJ2-7

CDR3 protein: CASSWAAGDSTDTQYF
CDR3 DNA: TGTGCCAGTAGTTGGGCCGCGGGGGATAGCACAGATACGCAGTATTTT
D gene: TRBD2
clone size: few
V gene: TRBV19
CDR3 length: 16
J gene: TRBJ2-3

CDR3 protein: CASSPRDRGLAGTEAFF
CDR3 DNA: TGTGCCAGCTCGCCACGAGACAGGGGGTTAGCAGGCACTGAAGCTTTCTTT
D gene: TRBD1
clone size: NA
V gene: TRBV18
CDR3 length: 17
J gene: TRBJ1-1

CDR3 protein: CASSRFGRNTGELFF
CDR3 DNA: TGTGCCAGCAGCCGGTTTGGGCGAAACACCGGGGAGCTGTTTTTT
D gene: NA
clone size: few
V gene: TRBV5-6
CDR3 length: 15
J gene: TRBJ2-2

CDR3 protein: CASRPRQGEPPYEQYF
CDR3 DNA: TGTGCCAGCAGACCTCGACAGGGAGAGCCCCCCTACGAGCAGTACTTC
D gene: TRBD1
clone size: few
V gene: TRBV28
CDR3 length: 16
J gene: TRBJ2-7

CDR3 protein: CASRDKGRANVLTF
CDR3 DNA: TGTGCCAGTAGGGATAAGGGGAGGGCCAACGTCCTGACTTTC
D gene: NA
clone size: NA
V gene: TRBV19
CDR3 length: 14
J gene: TRBJ2-6

CDR3 protein: CASSHGLAGGRETQYF
CDR3 DNA: TGCGCCAGCAGCCACGGACTAGCGGGAGGGAGAGAGACCCAGTACTTC
D gene: TRBD2
clone size: NA
V gene: TRBV4-3
CDR3 length: 16
J gene: TRBJ2-5

CDR3 protein: CASSEASGRGNEQFF
CDR3 DNA: TGTGCCAGCAGTGAAGCTAGCGGGAGGGGCAATGAGCAGTTCTTC
D gene: TRBD2
clone size: NA
V gene: TRBV25-1
CDR3 length: 15
J gene: TRBJ2-1

CDR3 protein: CASSQAGGITYGYTF
CDR3 DNA: TGTGCCAGCAGCCAAGCAGGGGGTATCACCTATGGCTACACCTTC
D gene: TRBD1
clone size: NA
V gene: TRBV3-1/TRBV3-2
CDR3 length: 15
J gene: TRBJ1-2

CDR3 protein: CASSPSFDRKAYGYTF
CDR3 DNA: TGTGCCAGCAGCCCCTCCTTTGACAGGAAAGCCTATGGCTACACCTTC
D gene: NA
clone size: once
V gene: TRBV7-3
CDR3 length: 16
J gene: TRBJ1-2

CDR3 protein: CASSLVGGAYEQYF
CDR3 DNA: TGTGCCAGCAGTTTGGTCGGCGGGGCCTACGAGCAGTACTTC
D gene: NA
clone size: few
V gene: TRBV28
CDR3 length: 14
J gene: TRBJ2-7

CDR3 protein: CASTSGTGRGNTIYF
CDR3 DNA: TGTGCCAGCACCTCCGGGACGGGGAGGGGAAACACCATATATTTT
D gene: NA
clone size: NA
V gene: TRBV9
CDR3 length: 15
J gene: TRBJ1-3

CDR3 protein: CASSFKAGGGTQYF
CDR3 DNA: TGTGCCAGCAGCTTTAAGGCAGGGGGCGGGACCCAGTACTTC
D gene: TRBD1
clone size: NA
V gene: TRBV5-4
CDR3 length: 14
J gene: TRBJ2-5

CDR3 protein: CASRPPGHNQPQHF
CDR3 DNA: TGTGCCAGCAGGCCCCCGGGACACAATCAGCCCCAGCATTTT
D gene: NA
clone size: NA
V gene: TRBV6-5
CDR3 length: 14
J gene: TRBJ1-5

CDR3 protein: CAIDTGELFF
CDR3 DNA: TGTGCCATCGACACCGGGGAGCTGTTTTTT
D gene: NA
clone size: NA
V gene: TRBV5-4
CDR3 length: 10
J gene: TRBJ2-2

CDR3 protein: CASTNQGIGYGYTF
CDR3 DNA: TGTGCCAGCACAAACCAGGGTATCGGATATGGCTACACCTTC
D gene: NA
clone size: NA
V gene: TRBV28
CDR3 length: 14
J gene: TRBJ1-2

CDR3 protein: CASSSLTSGTSTRNIQYF
CDR3 DNA: TGTGCCAGCAGTTCACTCACATCCGGGACTAGCACGAGGAACATTCAGTACTTC
D gene: TRBD2
clone size: NA
V gene: TRBV28
CDR3 length: 18
J gene: TRBJ2-4

CDR3 protein: CASSQDGFVAGGPDEQYF
CDR3 DNA: TGTGCCAGCAGCCAAGATGGGTTCGTTGCGGGGGGGCCCGACGAGCAGTACTTC
D gene: TRBD2
clone size: NA
V gene: TRBV14
CDR3 length: 18
J gene: TRBJ2-7

CDR3 protein: CASSQGVGRGMDEQYF
CDR3 DNA: TGTGCCAGCAGCCAAGGCGTCGGGAGGGGTATGGACGAGCAGTACTTC
D gene: TRBD2
clone size: NA
V gene: TRBV4-2
CDR3 length: 16
J gene: TRBJ2-7

CDR3 protein: CASSGSSGELFF
CDR3 DNA: TGTGCCAGCAGCGGTAGCTCCGGGGAGCTGTTTTTT
D gene: NA
clone size: NA
V gene: TRBV9
CDR3 length: 12
J gene: TRBJ2-2

CDR3 protein: CASSQVDRVPSPLHF
CDR3 DNA: TGTGCCAGCAGCCAAGTCGACAGGGTCCCCTCACCCCTCCACTTT
D gene: TRBD1
clone size: NA
V gene: TRBV3-1/TRBV3-2
CDR3 length: 15
J gene: TRBJ1-6

CDR3 protein: CASGAGGKGYTF
CDR3 DNA: TGTGCCAGCGGTGCAGGGGGCAAAGGCTACACCTTC
D gene: TRBD1
clone size: NA
V gene: TRBV7-6
CDR3 length: 12
J gene: TRBJ1-2

CDR3 protein: CASSLQGEHGYTF
CDR3 DNA: TGTGCCAGCAGCCTACAGGGGGAGCATGGCTACACCTTC
D gene: TRBD1
clone size: few
V gene: TRBV14
CDR3 length: 13
J gene: TRBJ1-2

CDR3 protein: CASSAGLTLNIQYF
CDR3 DNA: TGTGCCAGCAGCGCGGGACTAACCCTAAACATTCAGTACTTC
D gene: TRBD2
clone size: NA
V gene: TRBV9
CDR3 length: 14
J gene: TRBJ2-4